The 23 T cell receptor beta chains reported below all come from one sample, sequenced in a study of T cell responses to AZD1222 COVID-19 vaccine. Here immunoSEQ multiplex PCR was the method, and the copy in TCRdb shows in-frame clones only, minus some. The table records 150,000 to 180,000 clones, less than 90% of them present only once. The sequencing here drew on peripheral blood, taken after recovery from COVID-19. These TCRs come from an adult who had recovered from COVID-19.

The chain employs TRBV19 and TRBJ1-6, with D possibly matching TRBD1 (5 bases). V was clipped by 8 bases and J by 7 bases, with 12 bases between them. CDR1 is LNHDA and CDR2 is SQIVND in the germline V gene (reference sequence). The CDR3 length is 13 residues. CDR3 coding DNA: TGTGCCAGTTCGACCGAGGGGAATTCACCCCTCCACTTT. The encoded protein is CASSTEGNSPLHF.

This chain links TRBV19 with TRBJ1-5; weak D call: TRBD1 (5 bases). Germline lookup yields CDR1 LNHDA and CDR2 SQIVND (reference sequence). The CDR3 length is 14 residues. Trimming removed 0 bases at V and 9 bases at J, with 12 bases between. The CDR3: CASSIDWGERPQHF. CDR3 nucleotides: TGTGCCAGTAGTATAGATTGGGGGGAGCGGCCCCAGCATTTT.

The CDR3 region has the DNA TGTGCCAGCTCCATGGGCGCCCTCGACAATGGCTACACCTTC. Translation: CASSMGALDNGYTF. J is TRBJ1-2 and V is TRBV2; unclear D gene. The V end lost 8 bases, the J end lost 6 bases, and 19 bases lay between the germline ends. Germline CDR1 reads SNHLY; CDR2 reads FYNNEI. This CDR3 is built from 14 residues.

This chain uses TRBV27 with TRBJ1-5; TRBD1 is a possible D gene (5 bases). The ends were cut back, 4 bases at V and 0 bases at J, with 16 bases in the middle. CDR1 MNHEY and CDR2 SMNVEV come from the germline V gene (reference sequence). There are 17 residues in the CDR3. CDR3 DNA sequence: TGTGCCAGCAGTTCCTCCGGGACGATCTATAGCAATCAGCCCCAGCATTTT. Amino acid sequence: CASSSSGTIYSNQPQHF.

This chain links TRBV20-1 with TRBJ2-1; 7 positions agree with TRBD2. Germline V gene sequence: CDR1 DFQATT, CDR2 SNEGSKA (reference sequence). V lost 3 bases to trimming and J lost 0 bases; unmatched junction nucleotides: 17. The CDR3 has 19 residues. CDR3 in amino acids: CSASPSGLDAISSYNEQFF. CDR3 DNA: TGCAGTGCTAGTCCCTCCGGACTAGATGCGATCAGCTCCTACAATGAGCAGTTCTTC.

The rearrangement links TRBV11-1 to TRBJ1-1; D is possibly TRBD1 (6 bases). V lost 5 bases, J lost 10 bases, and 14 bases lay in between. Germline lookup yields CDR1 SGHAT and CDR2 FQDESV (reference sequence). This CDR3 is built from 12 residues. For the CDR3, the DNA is TGTGCCAGCAGCCAGGGCAGGGGCACAGCTTTCTTT. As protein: CASSQGRGTAFF. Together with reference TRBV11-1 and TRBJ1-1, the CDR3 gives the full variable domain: EAEVAQSPRYKITEKSQAVAFWCDPISGHATLYWYRQILGQGPELLVQFQDESVVDDSQLPKDRFSAERLKGVDSTLKIQPAELGDSAMYLCASSQGRGTAFFGQGTRLTVV.

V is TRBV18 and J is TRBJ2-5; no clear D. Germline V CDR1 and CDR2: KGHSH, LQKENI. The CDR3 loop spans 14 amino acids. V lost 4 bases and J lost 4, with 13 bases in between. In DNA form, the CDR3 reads TGTGCCAGCTCACTGTCGCAGCCCCCAGAGACCCAGTACTTC. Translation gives CASSLSQPPETQYF.

Written as DNA, the CDR3 is TGTGCCAGCAGTTTAATCCATACAGGGGGGGGCTTGAACACTGAAGCTTTCTTT. This sequence encodes CASSLIHTGGGLNTEAFF. The chain is built from TRBV27 and TRBJ1-1; 8 positions match TRBD1. With V trimmed by 2 bases and J by 0 bases, 11 bases remained unmatched. The CDR3 covers 18 residues. In germline, CDR1 is MNHEY, CDR2 SMNVEV (reference sequence).

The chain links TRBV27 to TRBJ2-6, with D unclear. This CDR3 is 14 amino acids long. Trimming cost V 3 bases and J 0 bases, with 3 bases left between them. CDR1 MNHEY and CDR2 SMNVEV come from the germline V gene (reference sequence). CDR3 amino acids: CASSFNSGANVLTF. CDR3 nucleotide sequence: TGTGCCAGCAGTTTCAACTCTGGGGCCAACGTCCTGACTTTC. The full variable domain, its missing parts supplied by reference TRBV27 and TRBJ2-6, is EAQVTQNPRYLITVTGKKLTVTCSQNMNHEYMSWYRQDPGLGLRQIYYSMNVEVTDKGDVPEGYKVSRKEKRNFPLILESPSPNQTSLYFCASSFNSGANVLTFGAGSRLTVL.

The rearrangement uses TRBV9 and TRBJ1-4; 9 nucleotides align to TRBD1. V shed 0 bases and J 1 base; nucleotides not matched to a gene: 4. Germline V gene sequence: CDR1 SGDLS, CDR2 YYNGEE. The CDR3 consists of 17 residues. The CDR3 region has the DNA TGTGCCAGCAGCGTAGAGGGGACAGGGCGAACTAATGAAAAACTGTTTTTT. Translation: CASSVEGTGRTNEKLFF.

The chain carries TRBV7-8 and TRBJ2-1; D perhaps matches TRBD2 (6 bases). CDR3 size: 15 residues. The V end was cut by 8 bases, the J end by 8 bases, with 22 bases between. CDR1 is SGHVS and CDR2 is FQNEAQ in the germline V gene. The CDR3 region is CASQSAPGSLDEQFF. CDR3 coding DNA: TGTGCCAGCCAATCCGCGCCCGGGAGCTTGGATGAGCAGTTCTTC.

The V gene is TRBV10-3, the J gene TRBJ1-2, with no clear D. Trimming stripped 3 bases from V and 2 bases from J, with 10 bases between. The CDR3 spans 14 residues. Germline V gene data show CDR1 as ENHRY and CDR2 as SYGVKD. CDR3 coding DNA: TGTGCCATCAGTGAAACTGACGAAAACTATGGCTACACCTTC. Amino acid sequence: CAISETDENYGYTF.

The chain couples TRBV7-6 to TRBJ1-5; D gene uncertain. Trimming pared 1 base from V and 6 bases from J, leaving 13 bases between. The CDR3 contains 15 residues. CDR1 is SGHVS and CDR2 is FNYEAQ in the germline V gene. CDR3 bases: TGTGCCAGCAGCTTAGGTCGGGGAGGAGCTCAGCCCCAGCATTTT. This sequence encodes CASSLGRGGAQPQHF.

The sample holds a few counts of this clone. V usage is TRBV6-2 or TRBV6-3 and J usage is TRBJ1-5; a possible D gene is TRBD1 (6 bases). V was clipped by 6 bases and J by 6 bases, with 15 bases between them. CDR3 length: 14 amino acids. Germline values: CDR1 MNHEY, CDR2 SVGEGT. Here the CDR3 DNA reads TGTGCCAGCAGCCCAAGGACAGCAAGTCAGCCCCAGCATTTT. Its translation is CASSPRTASQPQHF.

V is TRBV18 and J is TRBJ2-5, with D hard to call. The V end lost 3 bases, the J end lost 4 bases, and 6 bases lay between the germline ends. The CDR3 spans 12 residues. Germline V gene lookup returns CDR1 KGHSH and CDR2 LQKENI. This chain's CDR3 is CASSPEGETQYF. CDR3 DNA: TGTGCCAGCTCACCGGAAGGAGAGACCCAGTACTTC.

The CDR3 nucleotides read TGTGCCAGCAGCGGGACAGGGAGTGGAAGTCAGCCCCAGCATTTT. It specifies CASSGTGSGSQPQHF. The chain couples TRBV5-4 to TRBJ1-5; the match to TRBD1 covers 9 bases. The CDR3 is 15 residues long. V was clipped by 4 bases and J by 6 bases; unmatched bases: 8. From germline, CDR1 is SGHNT and CDR2 YYREEE (reference sequence).

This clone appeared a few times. CDR3: CASSRDYRQQYF. The CDR3 region has the DNA TGTGCCAGCAGTCGGGACTACCGTCAGCAGTACTTC. This rearrangement joins TRBV6-5 to TRBJ2-7; 7 bases fit TRBD2. Germline assignment: CDR1 MNHEY and CDR2 SVGAGI. The CDR3 loop spans 12 amino acids. Trimming removed 5 bases from V and 8 bases from J; junction bases left unmatched: 6.

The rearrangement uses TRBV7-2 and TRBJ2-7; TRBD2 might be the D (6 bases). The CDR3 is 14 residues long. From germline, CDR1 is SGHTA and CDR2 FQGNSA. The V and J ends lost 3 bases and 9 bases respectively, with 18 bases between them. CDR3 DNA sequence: TGTGCCAGCAGCTTCCGGGACTTTGGAGTGGGGCAGTACTTC. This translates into CASSFRDFGVGQYF.

CDR3 nucleotides: TGTGCCAGTAGTCCATCCAGTGGAAAGAGGTACTACAATGAGCAGTTCTTC. Translation: CASSPSSGKRYYNEQFF. The gene calls are TRBV19 and TRBJ2-1; D uncertain. CDR3 length: 17 residues. Germline lookup yields CDR1 LNHDA and CDR2 SQIVND (reference sequence). Trimming removed 5 bases from V and 3 bases from J, with 20 bases in between.

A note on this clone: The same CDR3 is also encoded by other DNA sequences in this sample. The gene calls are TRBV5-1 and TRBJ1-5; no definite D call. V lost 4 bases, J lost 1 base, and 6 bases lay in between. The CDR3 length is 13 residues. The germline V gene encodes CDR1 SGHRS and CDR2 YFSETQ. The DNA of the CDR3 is TGCGCCAGCAGCCTGGACAGCAATCAGCCCCAGCATTTT. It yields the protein CASSLDSNQPQHF.

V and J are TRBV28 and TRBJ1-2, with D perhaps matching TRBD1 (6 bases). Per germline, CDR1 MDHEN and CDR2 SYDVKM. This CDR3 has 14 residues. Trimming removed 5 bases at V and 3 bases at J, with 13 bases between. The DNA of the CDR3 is TGTGCCAGCAGTAGCGTCGGGGGCGACTATGGCTACACCTTC. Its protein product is CASSSVGGDYGYTF.

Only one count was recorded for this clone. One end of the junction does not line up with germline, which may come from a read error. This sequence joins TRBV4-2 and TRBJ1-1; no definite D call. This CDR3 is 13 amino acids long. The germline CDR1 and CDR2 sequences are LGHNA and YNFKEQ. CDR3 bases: TGTGCCAGCAGCGAAGAGGTGGTCACTGAAGCTTTCTTT. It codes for CASSEEVVTEAFF.

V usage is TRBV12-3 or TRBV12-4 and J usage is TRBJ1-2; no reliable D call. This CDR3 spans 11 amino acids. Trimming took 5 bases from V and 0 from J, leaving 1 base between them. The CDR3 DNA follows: TGTGCCAGCAGTCCTAACTATGGCTACACCTTC. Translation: CASSPNYGYTF.